These 8 T cell receptor beta chains originate from one sample sequenced in a study of shared T cell receptors in the human thymus. Libraries were prepared by immunoSEQ multiplex PCR; TCRdb keeps only in-frame clonotypes and omits some of them. This repertoire shows about 540,000 clones, around 78% found once; its top ten account for 0.01% to 0.015%. The sample also formed part of further work on human thymus T cells.

The sample was thymocytes. The receptors stem from a boy younger than two with a congenital heart defect.

V is TRBV6-5 and J is TRBJ2-5, with TRBD2 matching 7 bases. The CDR3 runs to 16 residues. Germline loops: CDR1 MNHEY, CDR2 SVGAGI. J gave up 1 base and V 4 bases, and 9 bases lay outside the gene matches. CDR3 in amino acids: CASSFGGSDLQETQYF. CDR3 nucleotides: TGTGCCAGCAGTTTCGGCGGGAGCGATCTCCAAGAGACCCAGTACTTC.

V gene TRBV29-1 combines with J gene TRBJ2-1; D is perhaps TRBD2 (5 bases). The length of the CDR3 is 16 residues. The germline CDR1 and CDR2 sequences are SQVTM and ANQGSEA. Trimming took off 0 bases at V and 4 bases at J, with 16 bases between the two ends. The CDR3, as DNA: TGCAGCGTTGAAGACGCACTCCCCGGGGAATACAATGAGCAGTTCTTC. It translates to CSVEDALPGEYNEQFF.

This clone was detected only a few times. The gene calls are TRBV7-9 and TRBJ1-2; D may be TRBD1 (5 bases). The germline gives CDR1 SEHNR, CDR2 FQNEAQ (reference sequence). The V gene lost 5 bases and the J gene lost 6 bases, with 10 bases spanning the gap. The CDR3 covers 12 residues. The CDR3 reads CASSRRVDGYTF. For the CDR3, the DNA is TGTGCCAGCAGCCGCAGGGTCGATGGCTACACCTTC.

V and J are TRBV30 and TRBJ2-2, with 10 bases that match TRBD1. Trimming took 3 bases from V and 4 from J; bases not matched to a gene: 11. Germline V gives CDR1 GTSNPN, CDR2 SVGIG (reference sequence). CDR3 length: 17 residues. CDR3 protein: CAWRAPRDRGLTGELFF. The CDR3, as DNA: TGTGCCTGGAGGGCCCCCCGGGACAGGGGTCTCACCGGGGAGCTGTTTTTT.

This sequence joins TRBV20-1 and TRBJ2-7; D may be TRBD1 (6 bases). Germline CDR1 DFQATT, CDR2 SNEGSKA (reference sequence). The CDR3 is 11 residues long. Trimming took 6 bases from V and 6 from J, leaving 12 bases between them. The CDR3 DNA is TGCAGTGCCGGGGAAGGGGGCGAGCAGTACTTC. Its translation is CSAGEGGEQYF.

The V and J genes are TRBV5-1 and TRBJ2-7, with D perhaps matching TRBD2 (5 bases). V shed 5 bases and J shed 2 bases, with 5 bases lying between them. This CDR3 is 11 amino acids long. Germline V gene data show CDR1 as SGHRS and CDR2 as YFSETQ. The CDR3 loop reads CASRGAYEQYF. The CDR3 coding sequence is TGCGCCAGCAGGGGAGCCTACGAGCAGTACTTC.

This clone was seen only once. This sequence joins TRBV6-5 and TRBJ1-1, with 8 nucleotides matching TRBD1. Germline V lookup: CDR1 MNHEY, CDR2 SVGAGI. The V and J ends lost 5 bases and 5 bases, in that order; junction bases with no gene match: 7. The CDR3 covers 14 residues. The CDR3 spells CASSVGQGLTEAFF. CDR3 sequence (DNA): TGTGCCAGCAGTGTCGGACAGGGACTTACTGAAGCTTTCTTT.

This chain connects TRBV4-3 to TRBJ1-4; a weak D match, TRBD1 (6 bases). Deletions cut 0 bases from V and 3 bases from J, with 11 bases between. Germline assignment: CDR1 LGHNA and CDR2 YSLEER. The CDR3 extends over 16 amino acids. CDR3 nucleotide sequence: TGCGCCAGCAGCCAAGATCCAGGACAGCCTAATGAAAAACTGTTTTTT. Translated: CASSQDPGQPNEKLFF.